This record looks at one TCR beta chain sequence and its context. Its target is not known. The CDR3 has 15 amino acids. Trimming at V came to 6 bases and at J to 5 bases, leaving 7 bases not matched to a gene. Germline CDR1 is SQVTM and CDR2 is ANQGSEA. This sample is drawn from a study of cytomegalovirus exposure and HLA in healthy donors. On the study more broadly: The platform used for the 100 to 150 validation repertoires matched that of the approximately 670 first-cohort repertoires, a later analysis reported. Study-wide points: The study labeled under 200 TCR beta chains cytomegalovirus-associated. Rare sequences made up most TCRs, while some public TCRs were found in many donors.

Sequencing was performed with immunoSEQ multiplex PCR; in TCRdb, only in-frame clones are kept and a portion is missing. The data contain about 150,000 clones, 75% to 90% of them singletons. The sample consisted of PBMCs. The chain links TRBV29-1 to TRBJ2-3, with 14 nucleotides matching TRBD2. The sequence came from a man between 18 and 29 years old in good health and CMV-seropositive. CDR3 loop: CSVPGLAGGLDTQYF. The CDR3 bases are TGCAGCGTCCCCGGACTAGCGGGGGGCTTAGATACGCAGTATTTT.